Listed below are T cell receptor beta chains from one sample, sequenced in a study of control samples from healthy donors and cancer patients. Assay used: immunoSEQ multiplex PCR; TCRdb lists only in-frame clones, some missing. The sample holds tens of thousands of clones, about 95% seen once. Source material: blood. All receptors derive from a woman between 25 and 40 years old in good health. The CDR3 runs from the conserved cysteine through the conserved F or W. The D gene is left open where the match is weak. Clone size appears in some rows only: once, few, many, or a class for an expanded clone.

j_call d_call v_call clone_size cdr3_nt cdr3_aa
TRBJ1-5 . TRBV19 medium-sized TGTGCCAGTAGTATGAGGGTTTCTCTGTTTTCGCCCCAGCATTTT CASSMRVSLFSPQHF
TRBJ2-1 TRBD1 TRBV10-3 . TGTGCCGCGGATAGGGACAGGGGGCACAATGAGCAGTTCTTC CAADRDRGHNEQFF
TRBJ1-5 . TRBV19 . TGTGCCAGTAGTATGTGGGGTCCCCTGAGCAATCAGCCCCAGCATTTT CASSMWGPLSNQPQHF
TRBJ1-5 TRBD1 TRBV15 once TGTGCCACCAGCAAGGGACAGGGAGGCAAACGAGCCCAGCATTTT CATSKGQGGKRAQHF
TRBJ2-3 . TRBV30 . TGTGCCTGGAGTATTCTACCGTCAGGGACAGATACGCAGTATTTT CAWSILPSGTDTQYF
TRBJ1-6 . TRBV4-2 . TGTGCCAGCAGCCCCGGCCAGGATAATTCACCCCTCCACTTT CASSPGQDNSPLHF
TRBJ2-4 TRBD1 TRBV2 . TGTGCCAGCTCTAGAGGGGGCCGGGACAGCAAGACCAAAAACATTCAGTACTTC CASSRGGRDSKTKNIQYF
TRBJ1-2 . TRBV12-3/TRBV12-4 . TGTGCCAGCATGAGGACCTCCTATGGCTACACCTTC CASMRTSYGYTF
TRBJ1-2 . TRBV6-5 . TGTGCCAGCTGTCTGACTTCGAATGTTCATGGCTACACCTTC CASCLTSNVHGYTF
TRBJ1-1 . TRBV6-5 . TGTGCCAGCTCATCTGCGGATAACCAAGCTTTCTTT CASSSADNQAFF
TRBJ1-4 . TRBV5-1 once TGCGCCAGCAGCATCGGACAGTTACGCCGGACTAATGAAAAACTGTTTTTT CASSIGQLRRTNEKLFF
TRBJ1-1 . TRBV6-5 . TGTGCCAGCAGTTACGGGGGCTCGGGCACTGAAGCTTTCTTT CASSYGGSGTEAFF
TRBJ2-2 . TRBV5-1 . TGCGCCAGCAGACTGCCGAACACCGGGGAGCTGTTTTTT CASRLPNTGELFF
TRBJ1-1 . TRBV11-2 . TGTGCCAGCAGCCCTTACGGAGGCAGGTCGAACACTGAAGCTTTCTTT CASSPYGGRSNTEAFF
TRBJ1-6 TRBD1 TRBV27 . TGTGCCAGCACCCCGGGACAGGGCAATTCACCCCTCCACTTT CASTPGQGNSPLHF
TRBJ1-2 . TRBV28 . TGTGCCAGCAGTAAGCAGGGAGTTTATGGCTACACCTTC CASSKQGVYGYTF
TRBJ1-5 . TRBV19 . TGTGCCAGTACCCTAGGATACCTCGGGCAGCCCCAGCATTTT CASTLGYLGQPQHF
TRBJ2-3 TRBD1 TRBV5-1 . TGCGCCAGCAGCTCCGGGACAGGGATTCAGACAGATACGCAGTATTTT CASSSGTGIQTDTQYF
TRBJ1-3 . TRBV19 . TGTGCCAGTAGTATCGAAGGGACCTCTGGAAACACCATATATTTT CASSIEGTSGNTIYF
TRBJ2-5 . TRBV30 . TGTGCCTCAACTCCCCTACCGGGCGGGGCGCTAGGGGAGACCCAGTACTTC CASTPLPGGALGETQYF
TRBJ2-5 . TRBV18 . TGTGCCAGCTCACCAAAGGAGACCCAGTACTTC CASSPKETQYF
TRBJ2-1 . TRBV5-8 . TGTGCCAGCAGCCCCCTGTGGAGCGGAACGTACAATGAGCAGTTCTTC CASSPLWSGTYNEQFF
TRBJ2-2 TRBD2 TRBV19 . TGTGCCAGTAATGCACTAGCGGGGACCGGGGAGCTGTTTTTT CASNALAGTGELFF
TRBJ2-3 . TRBV27 . TGTGCCAGCAGTTTGGGAGGCTCTGCGACAGATACGCAGTATTTT CASSLGGSATDTQYF
TRBJ1-2 TRBD1 TRBV13 . TGTGCCAGCAGCTTAGGGACAGGGGCCGGATTTTATGGCTACACCTTC CASSLGTGAGFYGYTF
TRBJ2-2 TRBD1 TRBV9 . TGTGCCAGCAGGCCCCCCGGCGGACAGGGGACCGGGGAGCTGTTTTTT CASRPPGGQGTGELFF
TRBJ1-2 . TRBV5-5 . TGTGCCAGCAGCTTGGCGGCCGCCGGGGATGGCTACACCTTC CASSLAAAGDGYTF
TRBJ2-5 . TRBV5-6 . TGTGCCAGCAGCCCCGCGGGGAGAGAGACCCAGTACTTC CASSPAGRETQYF
TRBJ2-3 . TRBV19 . TGTGCCAGTACTCGTACATACTTTAACACAGATACGCAGTATTTT CASTRTYFNTDTQYF
TRBJ2-1 . TRBV24-1 . TGTGCCACCAGTGATACGGGGGTGTCCTACAATGAGCAGTTCTTC CATSDTGVSYNEQFF
TRBJ1-1 . TRBV3-1/TRBV3-2 . TGTGCCACCGCGACTGCGGGAGAAGCTTTCTTT CATATAGEAFF
TRBJ2-1 . TRBV14 . TGTGCCAGCAGCCAAGAAGGGAGGGGGGAAAATGAGCAGTTCTTC CASSQEGRGENEQFF
TRBJ1-4 . TRBV11-2 once TGTGCCAGCAGCTTAGGGCGGAGTGCAACTAATGAAAAACTGTTTTTT CASSLGRSATNEKLFF
TRBJ1-3 . TRBV10-3 . TGTGCCATCAGTCCACGGGACGGGTACTCTGGAAACACCATATATTTT CAISPRDGYSGNTIYF
TRBJ1-1 . TRBV30 . TGTGCCTGGAGTATCATATCTGTGGAAGCTTTCTTT CAWSIISVEAFF
TRBJ1-5 . TRBV30 few TGTGCCTGGAGTGTATGGGGGCAAAATCAGCCCCAGCATTTT CAWSVWGQNQPQHF
TRBJ1-5 . TRBV18 . TGTGCCAGCTCAGTGGGGGCAGAACAGCCCCAGCATTTT CASSVGAEQPQHF